This passage covers 30 T cell receptor beta chains from one sample sequenced in a study of post-analysis software for immune sequencing data. Study-wide results and limits: The five TRBV segments detected at higher frequency in patients than in controls included TRBV5-6, TRBV5-1 and TRBV20-1.

Unique molecular identifiers had been added to the TCR beta cDNA libraries. Using its own MiXCR run on the PCR reads, TCRdb lists one record per CDR3 protein. The sample yields more than 450,000 distinct CDR3 sequences, roughly 47% seen once. These TCRs are of unknown antigen specificity. The source material was blood. The receptors shown here come from a girl aged 10-17 years with multiple sclerosis.

The chain employs TRBV12-3 or TRBV12-4 and TRBJ1-5, with D tentatively TRBD1 (5 bases). V lost 7 bases, J lost 0 bases, and 13 bases lay in between. This CDR3 has 15 amino acids. The CDR3 region is CASTPGRYSNQPQHF. CDR3 nucleotides: TGTGCCAGCACCCCGGGACGGTATAGCAATCAGCCCCAGCATTTT.

V and J are TRBV2 and TRBJ2-3; no clear D gene. Per the germline V gene, CDR1 is SNHLY and CDR2 is FYNNEI. Trimming left V 10 bases short and J 3 bases short, with 8 bases between. The CDR3 contains 11 residues. This CDR3 is CATTRTDTQYF. The CDR3, as DNA: TGTGCCACCACCCGAACAGATACGCAGTATTTT.

This clonotype was picked up many times. The chain has TRBV5-1 and TRBJ2-7, with TRBD1 matching 8 bases. This CDR3 has 14 residues. Germline V gives CDR1 SGHRS, CDR2 YFSETQ. V trimming: 4 bases; J trimming: 3 bases; junction bases outside the gene matches: 6. The CDR3 spells CASSQGQGSYEQYF. The CDR3 DNA is TGCGCCAGCAGCCAAGGACAGGGCAGCTACGAGCAGTACTTC.

The chain carries TRBV7-3 and TRBJ1-6; 10 bases fit TRBD1. This CDR3 is 16 amino acids long. V shed 5 bases, J shed 8 bases, and the junction held 9 bases outside the gene matches. Germline lookup yields CDR1 SGHTA and CDR2 FQGTGA. The DNA of the CDR3 is TGTGCCAGCAGCCTCCGAGCAGGGACAGGGGATTCACCCCTCCACTTT. Its translation: CASSLRAGTGDSPLHF.

The gene calls are TRBV9 and TRBJ2-1, with D unresolved. The CDR3 covers 11 residues. Between the trimmed V and J ends, which lost 0 bases and 9 bases, there was a span of 4 bases. The germline V gene encodes CDR1 SGDLS and CDR2 YYNGEE. CDR3 sequence reads: CASSVESEQFF. The CDR3 coding sequence is TGTGCCAGCAGCGTAGAGAGTGAGCAGTTCTTC.

The gene calls are TRBV21-1 and TRBJ1-6; the D call of TRBD1 is as the table states it, not checked on the DNA. TRBV21-1 corresponds to a pseudogene. The CDR3 runs to 20 residues. The CDR3 region has the DNA TGTGCCAGCGGCCTTCGAGTCGGGGGATCACTACCTAGGATGGATTCACCCCTCCACTTT. Its protein is CASGLRVGGSLPRMDSPLHF.

A word on this clonotype: Sequence at one end of the junction differs from germline and may be a read error. J is TRBJ1-2 and V is TRBV12-3 or TRBV12-4, with TRBD1 as a possible D gene (5 bases). The CDR3 length is 15 residues. Here the CDR3 DNA reads TGTGCCGGCAGCTCCTCCCCCGACAGTTTGCATGGCTACACCTTC. Translation: CAGSSSPDSLHGYTF.

This clonotype was seen a few times. V is TRBV6-1 and J is TRBJ2-4, with no clear D. The CDR3 is 14 amino acids. The V end lost 6 bases, the J end lost 0 bases, and 9 bases lay between the germline ends. CDR1 and CDR2 from the germline V gene are MNHNS and SASEGT. CDR3 protein: CASRRNLAKNIQYF. In DNA form, the CDR3 reads TGTGCCAGCAGGCGAAACCTAGCCAAAAACATTCAGTACTTC.

J is TRBJ2-1 and V is TRBV20-1, with 9 bases aligning to TRBD2. The CDR3 contains 15 residues. The germline V gene has CDR1 DFQATT and CDR2 SNEGSKA (reference sequence). The trim removed 7 bases at V and 0 bases at J, leaving 7 bases unmatched. The CDR3 DNA is TGCAGTGGGGGTAGCGGGGGTAGCTCCTACAATGAGCAGTTCTTC. Translated, it gives CSGGSGGSSYNEQFF.

This clonotype has more than one count but fewer than ten. This sequence joins TRBV29-1 and TRBJ2-7; no clear D gene. Between the trimmed V and J ends, which lost 1 base and 5 bases, there was a span of 24 bases. The germline gives CDR1 SQVTM, CDR2 ANQGSEA. This CDR3 has 17 residues. The chain's CDR3 is CSVEGGQFTLRENEQYF. The CDR3 region has the DNA TGCAGCGTTGAAGGGGGTCAGTTTACCCTACGAGAAAACGAGCAGTACTTC.

The V gene is TRBV4-2, the J gene TRBJ2-5; TRBD2 aligns across 7 bases. V lost 4 bases and J lost 2; bases outside the gene matches: 10. CDR3 length: 16 residues. Germline values: CDR1 LGHNA, CDR2 YNFKEQ. CDR3 sequence reads: CASSPEGLAVQETQYF. In DNA, the CDR3 is TGTGCCAGCAGCCCCGAGGGGCTAGCGGTTCAAGAGACCCAGTACTTC.

CDR3 nucleotide sequence: TGCAGCGTTCTGACTAGCGGGAGTAACGAGCAGTACTTC. Its protein is CSVLTSGSNEQYF. The chain is built from TRBV29-1 and TRBJ2-5, with 12 bases lining up with TRBD2. The DNA matches TRBJ2-7 better at its end, which makes the J call doubtful. The CDR3 extends over 13 amino acids. Germline CDR1 reads SQVTM; CDR2 reads ANQGSEA.

This clonotype was counted a few times. This chain connects TRBV10-3 to TRBJ2-1, with 10 bases aligning to TRBD2. V lost 10 bases and J lost 0; bases outside the gene matches: 6. The CDR3 runs to 15 residues. The germline CDR1 and CDR2 sequences are ENHRY and SYGVKD. The CDR3 nucleotides are TGTGCCACCTCCCCTAGCGGGAGCTCCTACAATGAGCAGTTCTTC. Amino acids: CATSPSGSSYNEQFF.

The V and J genes are TRBV7-9 and TRBJ2-2, with D unresolved. V was clipped by 6 bases and J by 1 base, with 9 bases between them. This CDR3 comprises 14 residues. Germline-derived CDR1 and CDR2 are SEHNR and FQNEAQ (reference sequence). The CDR3 region is CASRNLRNTGELFF. For the CDR3, the DNA is TGTGCCAGCAGGAATCTGAGGAACACCGGGGAGCTGTTTTTT.

The rearrangement joins TRBV12-3 or TRBV12-4 to TRBJ2-3, with D possibly being TRBD2 (5 bases). Trimming left V 9 bases short and J 8 bases short, with 9 bases between. This CDR3 is built from 10 residues. DNA of the CDR3: TGTGCCAGTTCTGGGAGTACGCAGTATTTT. Amino acid sequence: CASSGSTQYF.

J is TRBJ1-5 and V is TRBV4-2; D not certain. V was cut by 8 bases and J by 4 bases, with 9 bases left in between. There are 12 residues in the CDR3. Germline CDR1 reads LGHNA; CDR2 reads YNFKEQ. In nucleotides, the CDR3 is TGTGCCAGCTCGGAGGAGAATCAGCCCCAGCATTTT. Amino acids: CASSEENQPQHF.

A few counts support this clonotype. The chain is built from TRBV2 and TRBJ2-3, with D possibly matching TRBD2 (6 bases). Germline assignment: CDR1 SNHLY and CDR2 FYNNEI. The V gene lost 8 bases and the J gene lost 3 bases, with 15 bases spanning the gap. CDR3 length: 14 amino acids. The CDR3 reads CASRTTFLTDTQYF. The CDR3 DNA reads TGTGCCAGCCGGACTACCTTCCTGACAGATACGCAGTATTTT.

The chain uses TRBV10-3 and TRBJ2-7; 7 bases fit TRBD1. This CDR3 comprises 14 residues. Losses at the gene ends were 10 bases for V and 4 bases for J; bases not matched to a gene: 13. Germline V gene lookup returns CDR1 ENHRY and CDR2 SYGVKD. CDR3 loop: CATSRTTGPYEQYF. The CDR3 DNA sequence: TGTGCCACCTCTCGAACGACAGGGCCTTACGAGCAGTACTTC.

The CDR3 spells CASSLVRSGGALHEQYF. DNA of the CDR3: TGTGCCAGCAGCTTAGTAAGAAGCGGGGGGGCCCTCCACGAGCAGTACTTC. J is TRBJ2-7 and V is TRBV7-8, with TRBD2 matching 10 bases. Germline CDR1 SGHVS, CDR2 FQNEAQ. Unmatched junction bases numbered 11, after V lost 1 base and J lost 5 bases. This CDR3 region has 17 residues.

CDR3 bases: TGTGCCAGCAGTGAACTGGGGAGGCTGTACTACAATGAGCAGTTCTTC. Translation: CASSELGRLYYNEQFF. This sequence joins TRBV6-1 and TRBJ2-1; tentatively, D is TRBD2 (6 bases). This CDR3 comprises 16 residues. Germline values: CDR1 MNHNS, CDR2 SASEGT. The V end lost 2 bases, the J end lost 3 bases, and 14 bases lay between the germline ends.

This clonotype was counted at least ten times. The V gene is TRBV12-3 or TRBV12-4, the J gene TRBJ2-5; 9 positions agree with TRBD1. This CDR3 comprises 13 residues. J gave up 5 bases and V 5 bases, and 3 bases lay outside the gene matches. CDR3 protein: CASSTGGGETQYF. The CDR3 region has the DNA TGTGCCAGCAGTACAGGGGGCGGGGAGACCCAGTACTTC.

V is TRBV6-5 and J is TRBJ2-5; 7 positions match TRBD1. In germline, CDR1 is MNHEY, CDR2 SVGAGI. The CDR3 is made up of 16 amino acids. V lost 0 bases and J lost 3; bases outside the gene matches: 7. The CDR3 DNA reads TGTGCCAGCAGTTACTCGCTCCGACAGGGAAAAGAGACCCAGTACTTC. Amino acid sequence: CASSYSLRQGKETQYF.

This clonotype was observed a handful of times. V is TRBV20-1 and J is TRBJ2-3; D not certain. The CDR3 spans 12 residues. Trimming took off 1 base at V and 6 bases at J, with 8 bases between the two ends. Germline lookup yields CDR1 DFQATT and CDR2 SNEGSKA (reference sequence). In DNA, the CDR3 is TGCAGTGCTAGAGTTCGGATGGATACGCAGTATTTT. Amino acids: CSARVRMDTQYF.

The chain is built from TRBV5-6 and TRBJ2-1; D is ambiguous. CDR1 and CDR2 from the germline V gene are SGHDT and YYEEEE. Trimming took off 1 base at V and 6 bases at J, with 8 bases between the two ends. The CDR3 spans 13 residues. CDR3 sequence: CASSLRGTNEQFF. The CDR3 DNA reads as TGTGCCAGCAGCTTGAGAGGTACCAATGAGCAGTTCTTC.

This chain joins TRBV12-3 or TRBV12-4 and TRBJ2-3; 9 bases fit TRBD2. The CDR3 is made up of 17 amino acids. The ends lost 7 bases at V and 2 bases at J; junction bases unmatched: 13. CDR3 sequence: CASIDSRASGITDTQYF. The CDR3 DNA reads TGTGCCAGCATCGATAGTCGGGCTAGCGGGATCACAGATACGCAGTATTTT.

The chain employs TRBV20-1 and TRBJ2-4; TRBD2 might be the D (6 bases). The closer fit of TRBJ2-7 to the DNA end suggests the J call may be wrong. The CDR3 has 14 residues. Germline lookup yields CDR1 DFQATT and CDR2 SNEGSKA (reference sequence). The CDR3 spells CSAPLAGRIHEQYF. The CDR3 DNA sequence: TGCAGTGCACCCTTGGCGGGGAGGATCCACGAGCAGTACTTC.

V is TRBV14 and J is TRBJ2-3, with TRBD2 matching 11 bases. Germline CDR1 SGHDN, CDR2 FVKESK. Trimming took 5 bases from V and 6 from J; bases not matched to a gene: 7. This CDR3 is built from 15 residues. The CDR3 DNA follows: TGTGCCAGCAGCTGGGGACTAGCGGCTGCGGATACGCAGTATTTT. Its protein is CASSWGLAAADTQYF.

The genes are TRBV10-3 and TRBJ2-1; TRBD1 aligns across 7 bases. With V trimmed by 2 bases and J by 5 bases, 3 bases remained unmatched. CDR1 and CDR2 from the germline V gene are ENHRY and SYGVKD. This CDR3 has 14 amino acids. The CDR3 loop is CAISERQGNNEQFF. CDR3 nucleotide sequence: TGTGCCATCAGTGAGAGACAGGGAAACAATGAGCAGTTCTTC.

This clonotype turned up a few times. The chain couples TRBV5-1 to TRBJ2-4, with TRBD2 as a possible D gene (6 bases). The J call could be wrong; TRBJ2-7 is a better fit for the DNA end. Per germline, CDR1 SGHRS and CDR2 YFSETQ. The CDR3 sequence is 14 residues long. For the CDR3, the DNA is TGCGCCAGCAGCCGGGGTCGGGAGTTGGACGAGCAGTACTTC. Residues: CASSRGRELDEQYF.

J is TRBJ1-2 and V is TRBV7-7, with a possible D match to TRBD1 (6 bases). The length of the CDR3 is 18 residues. Trimming took 2 bases from V and 4 from J, leaving 23 bases between them. Per germline, CDR1 SSHAT and CDR2 FNYEAQ (reference sequence). The CDR3 region is CASSLKGTGRAPSYGYTF. The CDR3 DNA reads TGTGCCAGCAGCTTAAAGGGTACAGGGAGAGCCCCCAGCTATGGCTACACCTTC.